Following are 20 T cell receptor beta chains from one sample sequenced in a study of blood T cell repertoires in COVID-19. Measured with immunoSEQ multiplex PCR; TCRdb has only the in-frame clones, and not every one. Here the sample spans some 110,000 clones, about 83% being singletons. Sequencing used peripheral blood. The receptors come from a human donor in a cohort sampled during active COVID-19.

This clone was detected a few times. The chain recombines TRBV28 with TRBJ2-3; 7 nucleotides agree with TRBD2. Per germline, CDR1 MDHEN and CDR2 SYDVKM. V gave up 7 bases and J gave up 2 bases; unmatched junction bases: 12. The CDR3 length is 16 residues. CDR3 bases: TGTGCCAGCACTCCCCCATCCGCGGGAGTCACAGATACGCAGTATTTT. Translation: CASTPPSAGVTDTQYF. Together with reference TRBV28 and TRBJ2-3, the CDR3 gives the full variable domain: DVKVTQSSRYLVKRTGEKVFLECVQDMDHENMFWYRQDPGLGLRLIYFSYDVKMKEKGDIPEGYSVSREKKERFSLILESASTNQTSMYLCASTPPSAGVTDTQYFGPGTRLTVL.

The V and J genes are TRBV25-1 and TRBJ1-2; TRBD1 aligns across 9 bases. J lost 4 bases, V lost 4 bases, and 10 bases had no gene match. This CDR3 region has 16 residues. Per germline, CDR1 MGHDK and CDR2 SYGVNS. The CDR3 sequence is CASSARQGGGLYGYTF. The DNA for the CDR3 is TGTGCCAGCAGTGCCCGACAGGGGGGGGGCCTCTATGGCTACACCTTC.

The gene calls are TRBV20-1 and TRBJ1-5; D gene unclear. The CDR3 totals 15 residues. The V gene lost 3 bases and the J gene lost 0 bases, with 12 bases spanning the gap. From germline, CDR1 is DFQATT and CDR2 SNEGSKA (reference sequence). The CDR3 DNA reads as TGCAGTGCTAGTGTACCAGGTGGTAGCAATCAGCCCCAGCATTTT. As protein: CSASVPGGSNQPQHF.

This clone was picked up a small number of times. The rearrangement links TRBV10-1 to TRBJ1-5; tentative D call: TRBD1 (5 bases). CDR1 and CDR2 from the germline V gene are WNHNN and SYGVQD (reference sequence). This CDR3 spans 14 amino acids. V lost 0 bases, J lost 7 bases, and 10 bases lay in between. The CDR3 DNA reads TGCGCCAGCAGTGAGTCTGGGGGGAGGCAGCCCCAGCATTTT. It is translated as CASSESGGRQPQHF.

There are a few counts of this clone. This sequence joins TRBV11-2 and TRBJ1-1; no firm D call. CDR1 is SGHAT and CDR2 is FQNNGV in the germline V gene. The CDR3 covers 11 residues. Trimming pared 6 bases from V and 11 bases from J, leaving 13 bases between. The DNA of the CDR3 is TGTGCCAGCAGTGTCCTGGGAGGGGCTTTCTTT. Its protein product is CASSVLGGAFF. The entire variable domain, with the rest obtained from reference TRBV11-2 and TRBJ1-1, is as follows: EAGVAQSPRYKIIEKRQSVAFWCNPISGHATLYWYQQILGQGPKLLIQFQNNGVVDDSQLPKDRFSAERLKGVDSTLKIQPAKLEDSAVYLCASSVLGGAFFGQGTRLTVV.

This chain links TRBV5-1 with TRBJ2-1; 11 bases fit TRBD2. The CDR3 is 16 amino acids. Germline assignment: CDR1 SGHRS and CDR2 YFSETQ. V shed 4 bases and J 4 bases; nucleotides not matched to a gene: 7. CDR3 loop: CASSPGTSGLYNEQFF. CDR3 DNA: TGCGCCAGCAGCCCCGGGACTAGCGGACTGTACAATGAGCAGTTCTTC.

The chain employs TRBV27 and TRBJ2-7, with TRBD1 as a possible D gene (5 bases). The CDR3 spans 12 residues. The V gene's germline CDR1 is MNHEY and CDR2 SMNVEV (reference sequence). V was cut by 4 bases and J by 3 bases, with 7 bases left in between. CDR3 DNA sequence: TGTGCCAGCAGTTCCAGGGTCTACGAGCAGTACTTC. This codes for CASSSRVYEQYF.

In nucleotides, the CDR3 is TGTGCCAGCAGCGCGCTGCCAGGAGGCACTGAAGCTTTCTTT. This codes for CASSALPGGTEAFF. This chain uses TRBV9 with TRBJ1-1; the D is unclear. CDR3 length: 14 residues. The V end was cut by 3 bases, the J end by 4 bases, with 13 bases between. The germline V gene encodes CDR1 SGDLS and CDR2 YYNGEE.

V is TRBV6-2 or TRBV6-3 and J is TRBJ2-5; 9 nucleotides agree with TRBD1. Germline lookup yields CDR1 MNHEY and CDR2 SVGEGT. V lost 2 bases and J lost 5; bases outside the gene matches: 12. The CDR3 runs to 17 residues. CDR3 DNA sequence: TGTGCCAGCAGTTACAATTTAGACAGGGGGTTCGGGGAGACCCAGTACTTC. This gives the protein CASSYNLDRGFGETQYF.

This clone was seen more than once but under ten times. This chain links TRBV5-6 with TRBJ2-1; 12 bases line up with TRBD2. This CDR3 has 16 amino acids. Germline V gene lookup returns CDR1 SGHDT and CDR2 YYEEEE. Trimming took 4 bases from V and 10 from J; bases not matched to a gene: 12. CDR3 loop: CASSQRLAGAQWEQFF. The CDR3 coding sequence is TGTGCCAGCAGCCAGAGACTAGCGGGAGCTCAATGGGAGCAGTTCTTC.

The chain carries TRBV7-9 and TRBJ1-1, with D uncertain. The CDR3 is 14 amino acids. Trimming cost V 2 bases and J 3 bases, with 10 bases left between them. Germline values: CDR1 SEHNR, CDR2 FQNEAQ (reference sequence). The DNA of the CDR3 is TGTGCCAGCAGCTTAAGAAGCGGGGACACTGAAGCTTTCTTT. Protein: CASSLRSGDTEAFF.

This sequence joins TRBV30 and TRBJ2-7; D is possibly TRBD1 (6 bases). Germline values: CDR1 GTSNPN, CDR2 SVGIG (reference sequence). This CDR3 contains 16 residues. Deletions cut 2 bases from V and 0 bases from J, with 17 bases between. The CDR3 DNA reads as TGTGCCTGGAGTCGAGTACAGGGTTTTAGCTCCTACGAGCAGTACTTC. It encodes CAWSRVQGFSSYEQYF. Full variable domain (missing parts from reference TRBV30 and TRBJ2-7): SQTIHQWPATLVQPVGSPLSLECTVEGTSNPNLYWYRQAAGRGLQLLFYSVGIGQISSEVPQNLSASRPQDRQFILSSKKLLLSDSGFYLCAWSRVQGFSSYEQYFGPGTRLTVT.

This rearrangement joins TRBV4-3 to TRBJ2-3; 7 bases match TRBD1. V trimming: 4 bases; J trimming: 4 bases; junction bases outside the gene matches: 14. Germline V gene lookup returns CDR1 LGHNA and CDR2 YSLEER. The CDR3 sequence is 17 residues long. The CDR3 region is CASSPRTGGRSSDTQYF. The CDR3 nucleotides are TGCGCCAGCAGCCCAAGGACAGGCGGTCGATCCTCAGATACGCAGTATTTT.

This clone was picked up one time. The rearrangement links TRBV2 to TRBJ2-5; D unresolved. Germline CDR1 is SNHLY and CDR2 is FYNNEI. CDR3 length equals 10 residues. Trimming stripped 6 bases from V and 4 bases from J, with 3 bases between. The DNA for the CDR3 is TGTGCCAGCAGGCGAGAGACCCAGTACTTC. It codes for CASRRETQYF.

The CDR3 is CASSRTGTDYNEQFF. In DNA form, the CDR3 reads TGTGCCAGCAGCCGAACCGGGACAGATTACAATGAGCAGTTCTTC. The gene calls are TRBV14 and TRBJ2-1; 7 bases line up with TRBD1. The CDR3 runs to 15 residues. V dropped 4 bases and J dropped 4; count of bases not matched to a gene: 7. From germline, CDR1 is SGHDN and CDR2 FVKESK.

The V call is TRBV7-2, the J call TRBJ2-1; 8 bases align to TRBD1. The CDR3 runs to 15 residues. V lost 6 bases to trimming and J lost 1 base; unmatched junction nucleotides: 5. The germline gives CDR1 SGHTA, CDR2 FQGNSA. The CDR3 here is CASRYDRGSYNEQFF. The CDR3 DNA follows: TGTGCCAGCAGATACGACAGGGGTTCCTACAATGAGCAGTTCTTC.

V gene TRBV10-3 combines with J gene TRBJ2-7, with D tentatively TRBD2 (5 bases). V dropped 0 bases and J dropped 7 bases, with 13 bases sitting between them. CDR1 is ENHRY and CDR2 is SYGVKD in the germline V gene. The length of the CDR3 is 14 residues. CDR3 sequence: CAISESPGSGEQYF. The CDR3 DNA reads as TGTGCCATCAGTGAGTCACCGGGGTCTGGGGAGCAGTACTTC.

The chain recombines TRBV19 with TRBJ1-1, with D perhaps matching TRBD1 (6 bases). Germline assignment: CDR1 LNHDA and CDR2 SQIVND (reference sequence). This CDR3 is built from 15 residues. Trimming cost V 5 bases and J 4 bases, with 17 bases left between them. CDR3 region: CASSAHRAEGTEAFF. CDR3 nucleotide sequence: TGTGCCAGTAGTGCACACAGGGCGGAAGGCACTGAAGCTTTCTTT.

The genes are TRBV28 and TRBJ1-2; TRBD1 agrees at 7 bases. CDR1 and CDR2 from the germline V gene are MDHEN and SYDVKM. The CDR3 runs 12 residues. The ends lost 7 bases at V and 2 bases at J; junction bases unmatched: 1. The CDR3 bases are TGTGCCAGCATGGGACAGAACTATGGCTACACCTTC. It translates to CASMGQNYGYTF.

V and J are TRBV19 and TRBJ1-1; D perhaps matches TRBD1 (6 bases). Germline V gene lookup returns CDR1 LNHDA and CDR2 SQIVND (reference sequence). Trimming left V 5 bases short and J 2 bases short, with 18 bases between. This CDR3 region has 16 residues. The CDR3 DNA reads TGTGCCAGTAGTCGGCAAGGTACAGGGCTCAACACTGAAGCTTTCTTT. Its protein is CASSRQGTGLNTEAFF.